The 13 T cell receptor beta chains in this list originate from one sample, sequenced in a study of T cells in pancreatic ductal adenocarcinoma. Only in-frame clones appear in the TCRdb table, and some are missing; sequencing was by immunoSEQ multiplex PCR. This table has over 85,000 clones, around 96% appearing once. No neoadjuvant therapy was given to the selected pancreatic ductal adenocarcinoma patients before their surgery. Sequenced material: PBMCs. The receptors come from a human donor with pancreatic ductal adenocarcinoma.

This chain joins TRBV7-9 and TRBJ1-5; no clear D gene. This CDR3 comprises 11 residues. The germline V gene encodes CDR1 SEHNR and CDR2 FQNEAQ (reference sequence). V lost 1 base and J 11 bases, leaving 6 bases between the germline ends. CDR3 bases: TGTGCCAGCAGCTTAGGGAGGTCCCAGCATTTT. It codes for CASSLGRSQHF.

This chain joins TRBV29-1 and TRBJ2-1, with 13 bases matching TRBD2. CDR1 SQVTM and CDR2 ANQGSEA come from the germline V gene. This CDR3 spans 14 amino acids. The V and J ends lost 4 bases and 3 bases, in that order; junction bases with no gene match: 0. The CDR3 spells CSVGTSGSYNEQFF. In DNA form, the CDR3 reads TGCAGCGTTGGGACTAGCGGGAGCTACAATGAGCAGTTCTTC.

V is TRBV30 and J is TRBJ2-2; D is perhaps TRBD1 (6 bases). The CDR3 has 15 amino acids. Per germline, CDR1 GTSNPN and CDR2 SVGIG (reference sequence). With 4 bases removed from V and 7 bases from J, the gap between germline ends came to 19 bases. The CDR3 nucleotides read TGTGCCTGGATAAAAACGTCGACAGGACTCGGGGAGCTGTTTTTT. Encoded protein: CAWIKTSTGLGELFF.

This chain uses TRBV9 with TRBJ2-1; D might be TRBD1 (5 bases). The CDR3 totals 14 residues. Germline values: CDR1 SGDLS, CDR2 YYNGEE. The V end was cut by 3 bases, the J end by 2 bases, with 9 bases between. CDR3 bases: TGTGCCAGCAGCGGTTCAGGGACCTACAATGAGCAGTTCTTC. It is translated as CASSGSGTYNEQFF.

The CDR3 DNA sequence: TGCAGCGTTGAATTCGGCAGGGGATGGACTGAAGCTTTCTTT. Translation: CSVEFGRGWTEAFF. The V and J genes are TRBV29-1 and TRBJ1-1; possible D gene TRBD1, 6 bases. Per the germline V gene, CDR1 is SQVTM and CDR2 is ANQGSEA. The CDR3 spans 14 residues. With 2 bases removed from V and 5 bases from J, the gap between germline ends came to 15 bases. The complete variable domain, with remaining parts taken from reference TRBV29-1 and TRBJ1-1, reads SAVISQKPSRDICQRGTSLTIQCQVDSQVTMMFWYRQQPGQSLTLIATANQGSEATYESGFVIDKFPISRPNLTFSTLTVSNMSPEDSSIYLCSVEFGRGWTEAFFGQGTRLTVV.

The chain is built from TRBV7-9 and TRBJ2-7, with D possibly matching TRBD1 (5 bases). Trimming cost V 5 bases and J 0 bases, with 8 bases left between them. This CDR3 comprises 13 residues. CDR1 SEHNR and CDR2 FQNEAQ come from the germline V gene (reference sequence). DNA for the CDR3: TGTGCCAGCAGCCCGGACACCTCCTACGAGCAGTACTTC. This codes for CASSPDTSYEQYF. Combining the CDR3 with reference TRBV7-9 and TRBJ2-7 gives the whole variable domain DTGVSQNPRHKITKRGQNVTFRCDPISEHNRLYWYRQTLGQGPEFLTYFQNEAQLEKSRLLSDRFSAERPKGSFSTLEIQRTEQGDSAMYLCASSPDTSYEQYFGPGTRLTVT.

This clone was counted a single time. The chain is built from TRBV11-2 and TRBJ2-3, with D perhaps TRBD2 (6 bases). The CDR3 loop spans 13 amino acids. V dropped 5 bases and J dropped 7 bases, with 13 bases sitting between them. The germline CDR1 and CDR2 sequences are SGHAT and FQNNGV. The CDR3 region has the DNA TGTGCCAGCAGCCCCAGTAGGGACTATACGCAGTATTTT. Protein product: CASSPSRDYTQYF. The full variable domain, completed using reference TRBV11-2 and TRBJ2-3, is EAGVAQSPRYKIIEKRQSVAFWCNPISGHATLYWYQQILGQGPKLLIQFQNNGVVDDSQLPKDRFSAERLKGVDSTLKIQPAKLEDSAVYLCASSPSRDYTQYFGPGTRLTVL.

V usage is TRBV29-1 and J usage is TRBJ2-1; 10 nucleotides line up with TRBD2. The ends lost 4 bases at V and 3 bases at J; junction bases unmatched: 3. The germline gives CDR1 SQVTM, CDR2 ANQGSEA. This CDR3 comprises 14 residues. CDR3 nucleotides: TGCAGCGTTGGGACTAGCGGATACTACAATGAGCAGTTCTTC. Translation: CSVGTSGYYNEQFF.

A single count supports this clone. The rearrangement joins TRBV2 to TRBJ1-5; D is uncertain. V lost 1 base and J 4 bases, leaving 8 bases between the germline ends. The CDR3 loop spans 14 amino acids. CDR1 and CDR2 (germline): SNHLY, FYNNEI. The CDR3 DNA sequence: TGTGCCAGCAGTGAAGTCGCTGCGAATCAGCCCCAGCATTTT. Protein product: CASSEVAANQPQHF.

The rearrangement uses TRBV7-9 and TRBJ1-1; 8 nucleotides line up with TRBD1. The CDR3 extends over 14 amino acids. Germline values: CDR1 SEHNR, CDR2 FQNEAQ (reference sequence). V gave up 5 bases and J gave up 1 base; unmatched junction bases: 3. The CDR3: CASSDGTGNTEAFF. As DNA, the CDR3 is TGTGCCAGCAGCGATGGGACAGGGAACACTGAAGCTTTCTTT.

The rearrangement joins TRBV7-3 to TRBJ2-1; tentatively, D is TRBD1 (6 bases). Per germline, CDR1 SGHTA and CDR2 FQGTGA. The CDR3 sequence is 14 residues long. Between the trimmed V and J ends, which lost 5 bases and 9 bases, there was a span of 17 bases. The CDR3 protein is CASSITGTTGEQFF. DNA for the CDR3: TGTGCCAGCAGCATTACAGGGACGACCGGTGAGCAGTTCTTC.

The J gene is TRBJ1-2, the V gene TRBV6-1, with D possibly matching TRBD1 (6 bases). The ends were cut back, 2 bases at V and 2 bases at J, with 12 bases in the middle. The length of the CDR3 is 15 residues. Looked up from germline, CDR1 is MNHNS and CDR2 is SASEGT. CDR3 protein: CASSEHDTGNYGYTF. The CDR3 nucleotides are TGTGCCAGCAGTGAACATGACACAGGGAACTATGGCTACACCTTC.

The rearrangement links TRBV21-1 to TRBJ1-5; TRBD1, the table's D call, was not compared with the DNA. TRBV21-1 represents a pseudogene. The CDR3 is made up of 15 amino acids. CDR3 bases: TGTGCCAGCAGCCACAGGGATCGGGGCAATCAGCCCCAGCATTTT. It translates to CASSHRDRGNQPQHF.